Listed below are T cell receptor beta chains from one sample, sequenced in a study of spatial heterogeneity in lung cancer. TCRdb processed the 5' RACE reads anew with MiXCR; each CDR3 protein has one entry. The table lists around 110,000 distinct CDR3 sequences, approximately 12% of them singletons. The material sequenced was PBMCs, taken at follow-up. The receptors come from a male donor with early-stage non-small cell lung cancer. Both conserved end residues are part of each CDR3. The D gene is left open where the match is weak. Clone size is stated in some rows and not others, as once, few, many or a class when expanded.

TRBJ2-7 | . | TRBV29-1 | . | CSVEWAGRISYEQYF | TGCAGCGTTGAATGGGCGGGACGGATTTCCTACGAGCAGTACTTC
TRBJ2-7 | TRBD1 | TRBV28 | many | CASSSITTGQGRTYEQYF | TGTGCCAGCAGTTCCATCACGACGGGACAGGGGAGGACGTACGAGCAGTACTTC
TRBJ2-7 | . | TRBV4-2 | many | CASSHEQGSAYEQYF | TGTGCCAGCAGCCATGAACAGGGTTCGGCCTACGAGCAGTACTTC
TRBJ1-5 | . | TRBV11-2 | . | CASSLVNGAQPQHF | TGTGCCAGCAGCTTAGTAAATGGAGCTCAGCCCCAGCATTTT
TRBJ2-3 | TRBD2 | TRBV5-1 | . | CASSLRASGRTDTQYF | TGCGCCAGCAGCTTGAGGGCTAGCGGACGCACAGATACGCAGTATTTT
TRBJ2-3 | . | TRBV7-3 | many | CASSFTGPDTQYF | TGTGCCAGCAGCTTTACAGGCCCCGATACGCAGTATTTT
TRBJ2-3 | TRBD1 | TRBV5-1 | . | CASSSIRDRGKNTQYF | TGCGCCAGCAGCTCGATTAGGGACAGGGGGAAGAATACGCAGTATTTT
TRBJ2-1 | TRBD1 | TRBV12-3/TRBV12-4 | few | CASSPDRVGEQFF | TGTGCCAGCAGTCCGGACAGGGTCGGGGAGCAGTTCTTC
TRBJ1-2 | TRBD1 | TRBV3-1 | few | CASSLSQLGTGGYTF | TGTGCCAGCAGCCTAAGTCAATTAGGGACAGGCGGCTACACCTTC
TRBJ2-1 | . | TRBV5-1 | few | CASSLGGGNSYNEQFF | TGCGCCAGCAGCCTGGGAGGGGGAAACTCCTACAATGAGCAGTTCTTC
TRBJ1-1 | . | TRBV27 | many | CASSFVNTEAFF | TGTGCCAGCAGTTTTGTGAACACTGAAGCTTTCTTT
TRBJ2-3 | TRBD2 | TRBV19 | . | CASAGSGTTDTQYF | TGTGCCAGCGCTGGTAGCGGGACCACAGATACGCAGTATTTT
TRBJ2-3 | . | TRBV7-2 | few | CASSFGPDTQYF | TGTGCCAGCAGCTTCGGGCCAGATACGCAGTATTTT
TRBJ2-5 | . | TRBV18 | . | CASAVKVGETQYF | TGTGCCTCAGCGGTCAAGGTAGGAGAGACCCAGTACTTC
TRBJ2-5 | . | TRBV7-9 | few | CASSLALYETQYF | TGTGCCAGCAGCTTAGCCCTTTATGAGACCCAGTACTTC
TRBJ1-1 | . | TRBV7-9 | . | CASSLVGRNTEAFF | TGTGCCAGCAGCTTAGTGGGCAGGAACACTGAAGCTTTCTTT
TRBJ2-7 | TRBD1 | TRBV29-1 | few | CSVLGDSIYEQYF | TGCAGCGTTCTAGGGGACAGTATCTACGAGCAGTACTTC
TRBJ1-1 | . | TRBV3-1 | . | CASSQVNMNTEAFF | TGTGCCAGCAGCCAAGTCAACATGAACACTGAAGCTTTCTTT
TRBJ1-1 | . | TRBV7-9 | few | CASSPLQNTEAFF | TGTGCCAGCAGCCCCCTTCAGAACACTGAAGCTTTCTTT
TRBJ1-5 | . | TRBV5-1 | . | CASRLQDNQPQHF | TGCGCCAGCAGATTACAGGACAATCAGCCCCAGCATTTT
TRBJ2-7 | . | TRBV28 | . | CASSFGQREQYF | TGTGCCAGCAGTTTTGGGCAGCGCGAGCAGTACTTC
TRBJ2-7 | . | TRBV28 | many | CASSEAILSYEQYF | TGTGCCAGCAGTGAAGCAATACTCTCCTACGAGCAGTACTTC
TRBJ2-3 | TRBD2 | TRBV18 | . | CASSTTSGGSSTDTQYF | TGTGCCAGCTCGACCACTAGCGGGGGATCTAGCACAGATACGCAGTATTTT
TRBJ1-5 | TRBD1 | TRBV10-3 | . | CAISEQGQINQPQHF | TGTGCCATCAGTGAACAGGGACAGATTAATCAGCCCCAGCATTTT
TRBJ2-5 | . | TRBV2 | many | CASSSGPQTQYF | TGTGCCAGCAGTTCGGGACCACAGACCCAGTACTTC
TRBJ1-5 | . | TRBV20-1 | . | CSARDTTSGPQHF | TGCAGTGCTAGAGATACTACGAGTGGGCCCCAGCATTTT
TRBJ1-2 | . | TRBV20-1 | . | CSEEGGLVYGYTF | TGCAGTGAGGAGGGGGGGCTTGTCTATGGCTACACCTTC
TRBJ2-7 | TRBD2 | TRBV11-1 | many | CASSLSGSSYEQYF | TGTGCCAGCAGCTTAAGCGGGAGCTCCTACGAGCAGTACTTC
TRBJ2-7 | . | TRBV4-1 | many | CASSQDRWEQYF | TGCGCCAGCAGCCAAGACCGGTGGGAGCAGTACTTC
TRBJ1-1 | TRBD1 | TRBV7-8 | few | CASSPHRSRGREAFF | TGTGCCAGCAGCCCCCACCGGAGCAGGGGGCGTGAAGCTTTCTTT
TRBJ2-1 | . | TRBV10-3 | . | CAISESGGTSNEQFF | TGTGCCATCAGTGAGTCAGGCGGGACTTCCAATGAGCAGTTCTTC
TRBJ2-7 | TRBD1 | TRBV27 | many | CASSWDRVRYEQYF | TGTGCCAGCAGTTGGGACAGGGTACGCTACGAGCAGTACTTC
TRBJ1-1 | . | TRBV20-1 | many | CSASRAGVNTEAFF | TGCAGTGCTAGTAGGGCAGGAGTGAACACTGAAGCTTTCTTT
TRBJ2-5 | . | TRBV29-1 | . | CSVGGSSGETQYF | TGCAGCGTTGGGGGGTCGAGTGGAGAGACCCAGTACTTC
TRBJ2-7 | . | TRBV27 | many | CASSLVGGPYEQYF | TGTGCCAGCAGTTTAGTCGGGGGGCCCTACGAGCAGTACTTC
TRBJ1-1 | . | TRBV7-2 | medium-sized | CASNRDTEAFF | TGTGCCAGCAACAGGGACACTGAAGCTTTCTTT
TRBJ2-2 | TRBD1 | TRBV20-1 | large | CSATPTYLGQGYTGELFF | TGCAGTGCTACACCCACCTACCTGGGACAGGGATACACCGGGGAGCTGTTTTTT
TRBJ1-6 | TRBD1 | TRBV25-1 | . | CASSDVRGSPLHF | TGTGCCAGCAGTGATGTCAGGGGGTCACCCCTCCACTTT
TRBJ1-2 | . | TRBV10-3 | . | CAISGSGNYGYTF | TGTGCCATCAGTGGTAGCGGGAACTATGGCTACACCTTC
TRBJ1-2 | . | TRBV28 | . | CASIGTVLHGYTF | TGTGCCAGCATCGGGACGGTTCTTCATGGCTACACCTTC
TRBJ2-5 | . | TRBV7-9 | many | CASLAEYRDPETQYF | TGTGCCAGCCTCGCCGAGTACAGGGACCCGGAGACCCAGTACTTC
TRBJ2-1 | TRBD2 | TRBV20-1 | few | CSADDGGDEQFF | TGCAGTGCTGATGACGGGGGGGATGAGCAGTTCTTC
TRBJ2-7 | . | TRBV6-1 | few | CASSLAGSSYEQYF | TGTGCCAGTTCTCTCGCGGGGAGCTCCTACGAGCAGTACTTC
TRBJ1-1 | TRBD1 | TRBV5-1 | . | CASSPGQGDTEAFF | TGCGCCAGCAGCCCCGGACAGGGGGACACTGAAGCTTTCTTT
TRBJ2-2 | . | TRBV28 | . | CASSILGWAGELFF | TGTGCCAGCAGTATCCTGGGGTGGGCCGGGGAGCTGTTTTTT
TRBJ1-5 | TRBD1 | TRBV7-6 | few | CASSRGQGGFQPQHF | TGTGCCAGCAGCAGAGGACAGGGGGGCTTTCAGCCCCAGCATTTT
TRBJ2-2 | TRBD1 | TRBV9 | few | CASSDRDRHTGELFF | TGTGCCAGCAGCGACCGGGACAGACACACCGGGGAGCTGTTTTTT